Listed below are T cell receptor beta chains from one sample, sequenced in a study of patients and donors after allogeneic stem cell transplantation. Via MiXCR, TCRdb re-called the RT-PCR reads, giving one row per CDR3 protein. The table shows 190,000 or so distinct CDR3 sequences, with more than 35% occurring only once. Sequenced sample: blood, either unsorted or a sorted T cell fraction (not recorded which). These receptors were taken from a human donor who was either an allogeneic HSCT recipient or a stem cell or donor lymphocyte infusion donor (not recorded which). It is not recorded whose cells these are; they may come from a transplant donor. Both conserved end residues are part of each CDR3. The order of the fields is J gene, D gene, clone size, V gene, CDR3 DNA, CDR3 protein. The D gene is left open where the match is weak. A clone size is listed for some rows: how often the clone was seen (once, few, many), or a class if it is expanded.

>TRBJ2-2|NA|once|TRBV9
TGTGCCAGCAGCGGACCAAACACCGGGGAGCTGTTTTTT
CASSGPNTGELFF
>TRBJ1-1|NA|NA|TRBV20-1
TGCAGTGCTAGAGATTGGAGGCAGCTGAACACTGAAGCTTTCTTT
CSARDWRQLNTEAFF
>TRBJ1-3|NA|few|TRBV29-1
TGCAGCGTTGAAGTGGGCAGCTCTGGAAACACCATATATTTT
CSVEVGSSGNTIYF
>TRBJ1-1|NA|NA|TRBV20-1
TGCACCGGCTCTCAGGGCTCCCGTACATTAGAAGCTTTCTTT
CTGSQGSRTLEAFF
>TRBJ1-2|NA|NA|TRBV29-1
TGCAGCGTTGCGGTGACCTTTTGGGGCTACACCTTC
CSVAVTFWGYTF
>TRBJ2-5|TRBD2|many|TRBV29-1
TGCAGCGTTGAAGGATTAGCGGGGGGGCGAGAGACCCAGTACTTC
CSVEGLAGGRETQYF
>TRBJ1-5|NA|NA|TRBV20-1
TGCAGTGCCCAGGACAGTTATCAGCCCCAGCATTTT
CSAQDSYQPQHF
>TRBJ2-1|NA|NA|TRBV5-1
TGCGCCAGCAGCCCCCGGGAGAACAATGAGCAGTTCTTC
CASSPRENNEQFF
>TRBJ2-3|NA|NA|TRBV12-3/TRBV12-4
TGTGCCAGCAGTTTGGGACTGCCTCTAACCACTAGCACAGATACGCAGTATTTT
CASSLGLPLTTSTDTQYF
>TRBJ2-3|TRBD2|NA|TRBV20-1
TGCAGTGCTAGTGTCACTAGCGTAGGGACAGATACGCAGTATTTT
CSASVTSVGTDTQYF
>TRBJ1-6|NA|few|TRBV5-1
TGCGCCAGCAGCTTGGAGGGAGATCATGGATCACCCCTCCACTTT
CASSLEGDHGSPLHF
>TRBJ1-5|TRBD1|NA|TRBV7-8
TGTGCCAGCAGCCGGTGGGGACAGGGTAACCAGCCCCAGCATTTT
CASSRWGQGNQPQHF
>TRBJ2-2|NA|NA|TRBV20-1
TGCAGTGCTCCCCAGACAACGAACACCGGGGAGCTGTTTTTT
CSAPQTTNTGELFF
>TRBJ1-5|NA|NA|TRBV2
TGTGCCAGCAGGGGGGGACAAGGAGACCTATATAGCAATCAGCCCCAGCATTTT
CASRGGQGDLYSNQPQHF
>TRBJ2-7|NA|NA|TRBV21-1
TGTGCCAGCAGCTTAAAGACAGGGAACGAGCAGTACTTC
CASSLKTGNEQYF
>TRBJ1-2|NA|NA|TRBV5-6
TGTGCCAGCAGCCCTGGGCGTCTTAACTATGGCTACACCTTC
CASSPGRLNYGYTF
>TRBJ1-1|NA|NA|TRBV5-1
TGCGCCAGCAGTGAACTGAGGGGGGACACTGAAGCTTTCTTT
CASSELRGDTEAFF
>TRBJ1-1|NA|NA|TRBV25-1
TGTGCCAGCGCTTCAGGGGTTGGGCCTGAAGCTTTCTTT
CASASGVGPEAFF
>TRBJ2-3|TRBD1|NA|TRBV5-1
TGCGCCAGCAGCCTGAGAGGGGGCGGCACAGATACGCAGTATTTT
CASSLRGGGTDTQYF
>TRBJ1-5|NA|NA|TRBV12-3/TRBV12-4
TGTGCCAGCACCGCGAGTGGAACAACTTCCTATTCGAATCAGCCCCAGCATTTT
CASTASGTTSYSNQPQHF
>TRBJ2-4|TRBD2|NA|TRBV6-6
TGTGCCAGCAGTACTAGCGGGGGCCTAGCCAAAAACATTCAGTACTTC
CASSTSGGLAKNIQYF
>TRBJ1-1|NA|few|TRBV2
TGTGCCAGCCGACACCTTCCTCCCCGGGGCACTGAAGTTTTCTTT
CASRHLPPRGTEVFF
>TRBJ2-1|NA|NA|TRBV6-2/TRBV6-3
TGTGCCAGCAGTTACTCAGATAGGGGTGAGCAGTTCTTC
CASSYSDRGEQFF
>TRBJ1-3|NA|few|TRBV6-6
TGTGCCAGCAGTTACTCGCCCCATAGGGAAAACACCATATATTTT
CASSYSPHRENTIYF
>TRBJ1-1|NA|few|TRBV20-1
TGCAGTGCTAGCGGGGTGATGAACACTGAAGCTTTCTTT
CSASGVMNTEAFF
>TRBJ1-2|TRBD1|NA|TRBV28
TGTGCCAGCACCCCCGGGACAGGCTATGGCTACACCTTC
CASTPGTGYGYTF